The 26 T cell receptor beta chains listed next were all sequenced from one sample in a study of blood T cell repertoires in COVID-19. The method was immunoSEQ multiplex PCR; TCRdb's version includes in-frame clones alone and lacks a portion of them. The sample carries 70,000 to 75,000 clones, 70% to 90% recorded once. Sequencing was done on a sample of peripheral blood. The receptor set was obtained from an elderly woman with active or convalescent COVID-19.

This clone was picked up a small number of times. V usage is TRBV4-3 and J usage is TRBJ2-1; 12 bases agree with TRBD2. V gave up 2 bases and J gave up 8 bases; unmatched junction bases: 13. Germline assignment: CDR1 LGHNA and CDR2 YSLEER. The CDR3 sequence is 18 residues long. As DNA, the CDR3 is TGCGCCAGCAGCCAAAGTACAATACCGGGACTAGCGGGCGATGAGCAGTTCTTC. This translates into CASSQSTIPGLAGDEQFF.

V and J are TRBV5-1 and TRBJ1-1; no firm D call. Trimming removed 3 bases at V and 1 base at J, with 10 bases between. CDR3 size: 14 residues. CDR1 is SGHRS, CDR2 YFSETQ, per germline. CDR3 nucleotides: TGCGCCAGCAGCTCACAGCCACCGAACACTGAAGCTTTCTTT. It specifies CASSSQPPNTEAFF. Full variable domain (remainder filled in from reference TRBV5-1 and TRBJ1-1): KAGVTQTPRYLIKTRGQQVTLSCSPISGHRSVSWYQQTPGQGLQFLFEYFSETQRNKGNFPGRFSGRQFSNSRSEMNVSTLELGDSALYLCASSSQPPNTEAFFGQGTRLTVV.

This chain uses TRBV5-4 with TRBJ1-4; D not resolved. The CDR3 extends over 17 amino acids. Germline V CDR1 and CDR2: SGHNT, YYREEE (reference sequence). The V end was cut by 4 bases, the J end by 4 bases, with 20 bases between. The CDR3 reads CASSRGLREAVNEKLFF. In DNA form, the CDR3 reads TGTGCCAGCAGCCGGGGTCTGAGGGAGGCAGTTAATGAAAAACTGTTTTTT. Together with reference TRBV5-4 and TRBJ1-4, the CDR3 gives the full variable domain: ETGVTQSPTHLIKTRGQQVTLRCSSQSGHNTVSWYQQALGQGPQFIFQYYREEENGRGNFPPRFSGLQFPNYSSELNVNALELDDSALYLCASSRGLREAVNEKLFFGSGTQLSVL.

This clone was seen a few times. J is TRBJ2-1 and V is TRBV24-1, with D possibly matching TRBD1 (6 bases). Germline lookup yields CDR1 KGHDR and CDR2 SFDVKD. The V end was cut by 2 bases, the J end by 2 bases, with 12 bases between. This CDR3 region has 16 residues. The CDR3 bases are TGTGCCACCAGTGATTGGAGTCAGGGGACCTACAATGAGCAGTTCTTC. This sequence encodes CATSDWSQGTYNEQFF.

As regards this clone: At the DNA level, this CDR3 is encoded by other sequences in the same sample as well. V gene TRBV5-1 combines with J gene TRBJ1-1; D not certain. CDR1 SGHRS and CDR2 YFSETQ come from the germline V gene. V shed 3 bases and J shed 3 bases, with 12 bases lying between them. The CDR3 spans 14 residues. CDR3 protein: CASSWGGYDTEAFF. The CDR3, as DNA: TGCGCCAGCAGCTGGGGAGGGTACGACACTGAAGCTTTCTTT. Full variable domain (remainder filled in from reference TRBV5-1 and TRBJ1-1): KAGVTQTPRYLIKTRGQQVTLSCSPISGHRSVSWYQQTPGQGLQFLFEYFSETQRNKGNFPGRFSGRQFSNSRSEMNVSTLELGDSALYLCASSWGGYDTEAFFGQGTRLTVV.

Of note for this clone: A read error may account for a junction end that differs from germline. The rearrangement uses TRBV7-2 and TRBJ2-7; 13 bases agree with TRBD2. Per germline, CDR1 SGHTA and CDR2 FQGNSA. This CDR3 spans 19 amino acids. In nucleotides, the CDR3 is TGTGCCAGCAGCCTAGCCGGGACTAGCGGGGCTGGTCTCCGATACGAGCAGTACTTC. Translating gives CASSLAGTSGAGLRYEQYF.

DNA for the CDR3: TGTGCCAGCTCACCCTTGACTAGAAACAATGAGCAGTTCTTC. This sequence encodes CASSPLTRNNEQFF. The chain joins TRBV18 to TRBJ2-1; weak D call: TRBD2 (6 bases). The germline V and J ends were trimmed by 3 bases and 5 bases, with 11 bases remaining between them. The CDR3 covers 14 residues. The V gene's germline CDR1 is KGHSH and CDR2 LQKENI. The full variable domain, completed using reference TRBV18 and TRBJ2-1, is NAGVMQNPRHLVRRRGQEARLRCSPMKGHSHVYWYRQLPEEGLKFMVYLQKENIIDESGMPKERFSAEFPKEGPSILRIQQVVRGDSAAYFCASSPLTRNNEQFFGPGTRLTVL.

The chain has TRBV4-3 and TRBJ2-2; D not certain. This CDR3 region has 11 residues. CDR1 is LGHNA, CDR2 YSLEER, per germline. The V end lost 6 bases, the J end lost 6 bases, and 5 bases lay between the germline ends. CDR3 sequence: CASSNPGELFF. In DNA form, the CDR3 reads TGCGCCAGCAGTAATCCCGGGGAGCTGTTTTTT.

This chain joins TRBV18 and TRBJ2-2; possibly TRBD1 for D (7 bases). V lost 2 bases to trimming and J lost 6 bases, with 19 bases between them. This CDR3 spans 17 amino acids. CDR1 and CDR2 from the germline V gene are KGHSH and LQKENI. The CDR3 DNA is TGTGCCAGCTCACCAGGACAGGCGGGGAGTGTCGCCGGGGAGCTGTTTTTT. This codes for CASSPGQAGSVAGELFF.

The chain joins TRBV18 to TRBJ1-5, with D maybe TRBD1 (5 bases). V lost 4 bases and J lost 3, with 13 bases in between. The V gene's germline CDR1 is KGHSH and CDR2 LQKENI. The CDR3 sequence is 15 residues long. The CDR3 loop is CASSRGAAINQPQHF. The CDR3 DNA reads as TGTGCCAGCTCACGCGGGGCGGCTATCAATCAGCCCCAGCATTTT.

The chain links TRBV30 to TRBJ1-5; D gene unclear. The germline V gene has CDR1 GTSNPN and CDR2 SVGIG (reference sequence). CDR3 length equals 13 residues. V gave up 1 base and J gave up 7 bases, with 11 bases separating them. For the CDR3, the DNA is TGTGCCTGGAGTGACCTCCGAGGGCAGCCCCAGCATTTT. Protein: CAWSDLRGQPQHF.

The chain has TRBV10-3 and TRBJ1-1; 8 bases match TRBD1. Germline CDR1 is ENHRY and CDR2 is SYGVKD. V dropped 7 bases and J dropped 4; count of bases not matched to a gene: 5. The CDR3 length is 13 residues. CDR3 loop: CAIMNRGSTEAFF. The CDR3 nucleotides read TGTGCCATCATGAACAGGGGGAGCACTGAAGCTTTCTTT.

The chain couples TRBV7-8 to TRBJ2-7; D is perhaps TRBD2 (6 bases). The germline V gene has CDR1 SGHVS and CDR2 FQNEAQ. This CDR3 has 16 residues. Trimming took 1 base from V and 3 from J, leaving 16 bases between them. The CDR3 reads CASSLGGVTGVYEQYF. The CDR3, as DNA: TGTGCCAGCAGCTTAGGAGGGGTGACGGGAGTCTACGAGCAGTACTTC.

CDR3 sequence (DNA): TGTGCCTGGAGTGCGGGGGGCGCGGGCTATGGCTACACCTTC. It yields the protein CAWSAGGAGYGYTF. The chain recombines TRBV30 with TRBJ1-2, with TRBD1 as a possible D gene (6 bases). Trimming shortened V by 1 base and J by 4 bases, and 13 bases separated the two germline ends. This CDR3 comprises 14 residues. Germline loops: CDR1 GTSNPN, CDR2 SVGIG (reference sequence).

The J gene is TRBJ1-5, the V gene TRBV10-1; TRBD1 might be the D (5 bases). V was clipped by 6 bases and J by 5 bases, with 14 bases between them. Per the germline V gene, CDR1 is WNHNN and CDR2 is SYGVQD (reference sequence). The CDR3 is made up of 14 amino acids. CDR3 amino acids: CASRRQNRYQPQHF. The CDR3 bases are TGCGCCAGCAGAAGACAGAACAGGTATCAGCCCCAGCATTTT.

The chain joins TRBV12-3 or TRBV12-4 to TRBJ1-1, with D uncertain. V was pared by 5 bases and J by 4 bases, with 11 bases between. There are 13 residues in the CDR3. The CDR3 DNA sequence: TGTGCCAGCAGTAGCCCCCCCGTCACTGAAGCTTTCTTT. It encodes CASSSPPVTEAFF.

This clone has a single count. J is TRBJ2-1 and V is TRBV11-2, with 9 bases matching TRBD1. The junction had 9 bases not matched to a gene; V was cut back by 5 bases and J by 7 bases. Germline assignment: CDR1 SGHAT and CDR2 FQNNGV. The CDR3 runs 15 residues. The CDR3 region is CASSRNRQGGNEQFF. The CDR3 coding sequence is TGTGCCAGCAGCCGAAATAGACAGGGGGGGAATGAGCAGTTCTTC.

V and J are TRBV7-9 and TRBJ1-2; D may be TRBD1 (5 bases). The V end lost 7 bases, the J end lost 8 bases, and 20 bases lay between the germline ends. CDR1 and CDR2 (germline): SEHNR, FQNEAQ (reference sequence). The CDR3 covers 14 residues. The CDR3 protein is CASTRDRAKLGYTF. The CDR3 DNA reads as TGTGCCAGCACCCGAGACAGAGCTAAACTCGGCTACACCTTC.

In this sample, this clone turned up once. The chain is built from TRBV7-3 and TRBJ2-7, with 10 bases matching TRBD1. CDR1 SGHTA and CDR2 FQGTGA come from the germline V gene. The length of the CDR3 is 18 residues. V shed 1 base and J 3 bases; nucleotides not matched to a gene: 12. The CDR3 DNA sequence: TGTGCCAGCAGCTTAAGGGGGCCCAGACAGGGGGCGATCTACGAGCAGTACTTC. Amino acids: CASSLRGPRQGAIYEQYF. The variable domain in full, completed from reference TRBV7-3 and TRBJ2-7, reads GAGVSQTPSNKVTEKGKYVELRCDPISGHTALYWYRQSLGQGPEFLIYFQGTGAADDSGLPNDRFFAVRPEGSVSTLKIQRTERGDSAVYLCASSLRGPRQGAIYEQYFGPGTRLTVT.

The gene calls are TRBV6-5 and TRBJ2-5, with 10 nucleotides matching TRBD1. V lost 7 bases and J lost 5; bases outside the gene matches: 10. CDR3 length: 15 residues. Germline CDR1 and CDR2: MNHEY and SVGAGI. CDR3 bases: TGTGCCAGCAAAGTTCCCGGGACAGGGGCGGAGACCCAGTACTTC. Amino acids: CASKVPGTGAETQYF.

This chain connects TRBV6-1 to TRBJ2-7; a weak D match, TRBD1 (5 bases). The V end was cut by 2 bases, the J end by 4 bases, with 12 bases between. The CDR3 length is 14 residues. The germline V gene has CDR1 MNHNS and CDR2 SASEGT. The CDR3 sequence: CASSESPGRYEQYF. In DNA, the CDR3 is TGTGCCAGCAGTGAATCCCCAGGGCGGTACGAGCAGTACTTC.

J is TRBJ1-1 and V is TRBV11-3, with TRBD1 matching over 7 bases. CDR3 size: 15 residues. The germline CDR1 and CDR2 sequences are SGHNT and YENEEA. Germline trimming cut 5 bases from V and 1 base from J; bases unmatched to any gene: 7. CDR3 sequence reads: CASSRGGTANTEAFF. The CDR3 region has the DNA TGTGCCAGCAGCCGGGGCGGGACAGCGAACACTGAAGCTTTCTTT.

The chain carries TRBV10-3 and TRBJ2-1; D is ambiguous. The germline V gene encodes CDR1 ENHRY and CDR2 SYGVKD. This CDR3 is built from 13 residues. V lost 6 bases, J lost 9 bases, and 15 bases lay in between. The CDR3 is CAIRTLKASEQFF. CDR3 DNA sequence: TGTGCCATCAGAACCTTGAAAGCAAGTGAGCAGTTCTTC.

This sequence joins TRBV28 and TRBJ2-5; 9 bases are a match to TRBD2. CDR3 length: 19 amino acids. In germline, CDR1 is MDHEN, CDR2 SYDVKM. With V trimmed by 1 base and J by 5 bases, 17 bases remained unmatched. The CDR3 region is CASSLSVASGKDRGETQYF. The CDR3 DNA is TGTGCCAGCAGTTTATCGGTGGCTAGCGGGAAAGACCGGGGGGAGACCCAGTACTTC.

The chain employs TRBV14 and TRBJ2-7; a weak D match, TRBD2 (6 bases). The germline V gene has CDR1 SGHDN and CDR2 FVKESK. This CDR3 has 15 residues. V gave up 2 bases and J gave up 1 base, with 12 bases separating them. The CDR3 region is CASSQPSALSYEQYF. The CDR3 nucleotides read TGTGCCAGCAGCCAACCTAGCGCTCTTTCCTACGAGCAGTACTTC.

This chain uses TRBV10-3 with TRBJ1-4; 7 nucleotides agree with TRBD1. The ends lost 6 bases at V and 4 bases at J; junction bases unmatched: 2. The CDR3 sequence is 13 residues long. Germline CDR1 ENHRY, CDR2 SYGVKD. The chain's CDR3 is CAIRGQFNEKLFF. The CDR3 region has the DNA TGTGCCATCAGGGGACAGTTTAATGAAAAACTGTTTTTT.